Listed below are T cell receptor beta chains from one sample, sequenced in a study of control samples from healthy donors and cancer patients. Profiling relied on immunoSEQ multiplex PCR, and the TCRdb table lists in-frame clones only, not all of them. The sample consists of under 85,000 clones, approximately 90% of them appearing once. The sample taken for sequencing was PBMCs. Receptors were obtained from a man between 60 and 75 years old with colorectal cancer. Each CDR3 is given with its conserved first and last residue.

>TRBV3-1/TRBV3-2|TRBJ2-3
CASSSTSGGATSTDTQYF
>TRBV7-8|TRBJ1-4
CASSRTGTATNEKLFF
>TRBV7-2|TRBJ1-1
CASSLPGATEAFF
>TRBV7-2|TRBJ2-3
CASSLVRASGLLRTDTQYF
>TRBV6-1|TRBJ2-3
CASRRDFGTDTQYF
>TRBV4-3|TRBJ1-2
CASSQEPPPGGNYGYTF
>TRBV5-1|TRBJ1-1
CASSRDRGRLDTEAFF
>TRBV10-1|TRBJ2-2
CASSALLAGANTGELFF
>TRBV27|TRBJ2-2
CASSPRSGELFF
>TRBV9|TRBJ2-1
CASSVGGGGYNEQFF
>TRBV5-5|TRBJ2-1
CASSLATGVEQFF
>TRBV6-1|TRBJ1-2
CASSERSGTEGYGYTF
>TRBV10-3|TRBJ2-1
CAISEVGQSYNEQFF
>TRBV19|TRBJ1-1
CASRYRVNTEAFF
>TRBV11-2|TRBJ2-7
CASSDRGSYEQYF
>TRBV28|TRBJ1-3
CASSTGGFGNTIYF
>TRBV2|TRBJ1-5
CASRWGGNQPQHF
>TRBV2|TRBJ1-6
CASSLGANSPLHF
>TRBV7-8|TRBJ2-3
CASSSLAGNADTQYF
>TRBV30|TRBJ2-7
CAWSGTGVDEQYF
>TRBV5-5|TRBJ1-3
CASSLGWTGGTGNTIYF
>TRBV7-9|TRBJ2-5
CASSLALGVNGAQYF
>TRBV29-1|TRBJ1-6
CSVRTGGLFSPLHF
>TRBV7-2|TRBJ2-3
CASSLATISTDTQYF
>TRBV6-6|TRBJ1-2
CASSPFGGMANYGYTF
>TRBV12-3/TRBV12-4|TRBJ2-7
CASSQAGEQYF
>TRBV6-1|TRBJ2-2
CASSEAPRGVTTGTGELFF
>TRBV12-3/TRBV12-4|TRBJ2-5
CASSFLAQETQYF
>TRBV29-1|TRBJ2-2
CSVEGFRGGRGTGELFF
>TRBV7-9|TRBJ2-3
CASSSPARGPAYF
>TRBV7-2|TRBJ2-7
CASSFGWERPSYEQYF
>TRBV10-3|TRBJ2-7
CAISGAGLTSYEQYF
>TRBV18|TRBJ2-1
CASSLGPQLQINEQFF
>TRBV4-1|TRBJ2-1
CASSQDTSPLGTQFF
>TRBV9|TRBJ2-1
CASSAIGTSNEQFF
>TRBV10-3|TRBJ2-7
CAISPGVAGGYYEQYF
>TRBV19|TRBJ2-2
CASSIYRAANTGELFF
>TRBV3-1/TRBV3-2|TRBJ1-3
CASSLGGSGNTIYF
>TRBV30|TRBJ1-4
CAWQSAGEKLFF
>TRBV6-2/TRBV6-3|TRBJ1-2
CASSYGIGEGGYGYTF
>TRBV25-1|TRBJ2-7
CASSASHEQYF
>TRBV27|TRBJ1-2
CASSSTGADYGYTF
>TRBV2|TRBJ1-3
CASSLGREEGTIYF
>TRBV25-1|TRBJ1-6
CASGETVGNSPLHF
>TRBV28|TRBJ2-7
CASSFRVGEQYF
>TRBV4-1|TRBJ2-6
CASSQESGANVLTF